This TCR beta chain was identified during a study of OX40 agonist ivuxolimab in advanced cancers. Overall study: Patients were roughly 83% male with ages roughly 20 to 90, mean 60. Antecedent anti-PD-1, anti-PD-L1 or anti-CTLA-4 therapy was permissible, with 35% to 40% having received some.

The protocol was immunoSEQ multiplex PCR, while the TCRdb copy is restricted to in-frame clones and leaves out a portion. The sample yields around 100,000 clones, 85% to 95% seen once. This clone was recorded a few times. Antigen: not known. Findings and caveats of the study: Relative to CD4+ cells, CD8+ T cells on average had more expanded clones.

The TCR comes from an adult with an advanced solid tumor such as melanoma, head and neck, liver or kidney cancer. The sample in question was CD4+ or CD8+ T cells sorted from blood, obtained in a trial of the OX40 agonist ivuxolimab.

CDR3 protein: CAWSVGSEAFF. The DNA of the CDR3 is TGTGCCTGGAGTGTGGGCAGTGAAGCTTTCTTT. The rearrangement links TRBV30 to TRBJ1-1; no definite D call. V was cut by 0 bases and J by 7 bases, with 6 bases left in between. The CDR3 consists of 11 residues. Germline CDR1 reads GTSNPN; CDR2 reads SVGIG (reference sequence).